Listed here are 2 T cell receptor beta chains from one sample, sequenced in a study of blood T cell repertoires in COVID-19 (dated by TCRdb to about 2020). Libraries were prepared through the immunoSEQ multiplex PCR assay. TCRdb stores this immuneACCESS table with in-frame sequences only. Part of the clones is absent; in the studies checked, under half of the shortfall reflects unresolved V genes, and no reason is known for the rest. For this sample there are over 100,000 clones; about four fifths appear just once. Of the sample, over 20% is held by the ten largest clones. The sequenced material came from peripheral blood. Source of these receptors: a man in his 60s with acute or convalescent COVID-19.

The gene calls are TRBV29-1 and TRBJ2-1; 10 positions agree with TRBD2. The CDR3 extends over 13 amino acids. Germline V CDR1 and CDR2: SQVTM, ANQGSEA. Trimming removed 4 bases from V and 4 bases from J; junction bases left unmatched: 1. The CDR3 DNA is TGCAGCGTTGGACTAGCGGGTTACAATGAGCAGTTCTTC. It translates to CSVGLAGYNEQFF.

The CDR3 reads CASSPWGRNEQFF. In DNA form, the CDR3 reads TGCGCCAGCAGCCCCTGGGGCAGGAATGAGCAGTTCTTC. The V gene is TRBV4-1, the J gene TRBJ2-1, with D maybe TRBD1 (5 bases). CDR1 and CDR2 (germline): MGHRA, YSYEKL. The CDR3 sequence is 13 residues long. Trimming removed 4 bases at V and 7 bases at J, with 11 bases between.